This T cell receptor (beta chain) is drawn from a study of a mutant IDH1 vaccine in newly diagnosed glioma. Background on the study: Investigators started vaccination 4-6 weeks after radiotherapy alone, or with temozolomide cycles. Patients got radiotherapy, temozolomide, or both beforehand, and most got both. Overall study results and limits: Induction of immune responses by the vaccine occurred in approximately 93% of patients.

Profiled with immunoSEQ multiplex PCR; TCRdb holds only in-frame clones, not every one. The table shows fewer than 45,000 clones, with less than 95% occurring only once. Between the trimmed V and J ends, which lost 1 base and 3 bases, there was a span of 6 bases. This CDR3 has 13 amino acids. Germline V gene sequence: CDR1 ENHRY, CDR2 SYGVKD. About this clone itself: Its antigen is unknown.

Regarding time point: week 23, last vaccination. Doses consisted of 300 ug of mutant IDH1 20-mer peptide each, paired with topical imiquimod. There were new WHO grade 3 or 4 astrocytomas in the donors, and these were IDH1-mutant and ATRX-lost. The chain is built from TRBV10-3 and TRBJ1-1; D is ambiguous. This clonotype was obtained from a man in his forties or fifties with glioma. Sequencing used PBMCs, obtained from a glioma patient whose treatment included an IDH1 peptide vaccine. The chain's CDR3 is CAISEYPDTEAFF. Here the CDR3 DNA reads TGTGCCATCAGTGAGTATCCGGACACTGAAGCTTTCTTT.